What follows are 22 T cell receptor beta chains derived from one specimen sequenced in a study of T cells expressing NK-cell markers. TCRdb reprocessed the 5' RACE reads and keeps a single row for each CDR3 protein, giving no DNA. The record lists a few hundred thousand distinct CDR3 sequences, of which the ten most abundant hold approximately 3.6%. Material: blood T cells: a sorted CD56 or NKG2C T cell subset, CD4+ or CD8+ T cells, or bulk PBMC T cells (not recorded which). The receptors were sampled from a man aged 18 to 29 in good health.

This rearrangement joins TRBV6-5 to TRBJ2-7; the TCRdb D gene call, TRBD1, has no DNA to confirm it. The germline V gene encodes CDR1 MNHEY and CDR2 SVGAGI. The CDR3 extends over 13 amino acids. CDR3 amino acids: CASSYKGGYEQYF.

This sequence joins TRBV25-1 and TRBJ2-1; without DNA, the TCRdb call of TRBD2 cannot be checked. The CDR3 spans 14 residues. Germline V gene sequence: CDR1 MGHDK, CDR2 SYGVNS. This chain's CDR3 is CASSFSGSPNEQFF. Full variable domain (rest looked up from reference TRBV25-1 and TRBJ2-1): EADIYQTPRYLVIGTGKKITLECSQTMGHDKMYWYQQDPGMELHLIHYSYGVNSTEKGDLSSESTVSRIRTEHFPLTLESARPSHTSQYLCASSFSGSPNEQFFGPGTRLTVL.

The V and J genes are TRBV24-1 and TRBJ2-2; TCRdb picks TRBD1, but there is no DNA to check that call. This CDR3 is built from 14 residues. CDR1 is KGHDR and CDR2 is SFDVKD in the germline V gene. The CDR3 reads CATSDGAGAGELFF.

This rearrangement joins TRBV5-1 to TRBJ1-4; with no DNA, the TCRdb D assignment of TRBD1 cannot be verified. Germline V gives CDR1 SGHRS, CDR2 YFSETQ. The CDR3 runs 14 residues. The CDR3 is CASSQWTVNEKLFF. The full variable domain, rest sourced from reference TRBV5-1 and TRBJ1-4, is KAGVTQTPRYLIKTRGQQVTLSCSPISGHRSVSWYQQTPGQGLQFLFEYFSETQRNKGNFPGRFSGRQFSNSRSEMNVSTLELGDSALYLCASSQWTVNEKLFFGSGTQLSVL.

The V and J genes are TRBV12-3 or TRBV12-4 and TRBJ2-1; TCRdb picks TRBD2, but there is no DNA to check that call. This CDR3 has 15 amino acids. CDR3 loop: CASSPLAGAYNEQFF.

The chain employs TRBV6-1 and TRBJ2-2. Germline V lookup: CDR1 MNHNS, CDR2 SASEGT. This CDR3 is 20 amino acids long. The CDR3 region is CASSGQTIPRGSANTGELFF.

The V and J genes are TRBV12-3 or TRBV12-4 and TRBJ2-2; TCRdb proposes TRBD1, but this gene call is untestable without DNA. The CDR3 runs to 14 residues. The CDR3 protein is CASKPDRVTGELFF.

This sequence joins TRBV12-3 or TRBV12-4 and TRBJ1-3; TCRdb outputs TRBD1, but without DNA this stays unchecked. The CDR3 covers 15 residues. The CDR3: CASSRAGGAGNTIYF.

This chain links TRBV6-1 with TRBJ1-3; as DNA is missing, the TRBD1 call by TCRdb cannot be tested. This CDR3 region has 14 residues. Germline lookup yields CDR1 MNHNS and CDR2 SASEGT. The CDR3 sequence: CASSGTGQLSTIYF.

The gene calls are TRBV12-3 or TRBV12-4 and TRBJ2-2. The CDR3 runs 13 residues. This CDR3 reads CASSLVRHGELFF.

The chain couples TRBV11-2 to TRBJ2-7; TCRdb returns TRBD1, unconfirmable since there is no DNA. The CDR3 contains 18 residues. Per the germline V gene, CDR1 is SGHAT and CDR2 is FQNNGV. The CDR3 sequence: CASSLDGTGHSSTYEQYF.

This chain joins TRBV4-3 and TRBJ2-1; TCRdb selects TRBD1, and the lack of DNA leaves this call unchecked. The germline V gene encodes CDR1 LGHNA and CDR2 YSLEER. This CDR3 is 14 amino acids long. The chain's CDR3 is CASSQDRTINEQFF.

The chain is built from TRBV9 and TRBJ1-2; TCRdb's assignment of TRBD1 cannot be checked, as there is no DNA. CDR3 size: 15 residues. Germline V gene data show CDR1 as SGDLS and CDR2 as YYNGEE. The CDR3 protein is CASSPRAGTDYGYTF.

V is TRBV11-2 and J is TRBJ2-3; TCRdb calls TRBD2, which cannot be checked without DNA. The CDR3 loop spans 16 amino acids. The germline V gene encodes CDR1 SGHAT and CDR2 FQNNGV. The CDR3 spells CASKQITGPHTDTQYF. The whole variable domain, remainder taken from reference TRBV11-2 and TRBJ2-3, is EAGVAQSPRYKIIEKRQSVAFWCNPISGHATLYWYQQILGQGPKLLIQFQNNGVVDDSQLPKDRFSAERLKGVDSTLKIQPAKLEDSAVYLCASKQITGPHTDTQYFGPGTRLTVL.

This CDR3 reads CASSPQIQGYNEQFF. This rearrangement joins TRBV3-1 to TRBJ2-1; TCRdb lists TRBD1, though no DNA is available to test this call. CDR1 is LGHDT and CDR2 is YNNKEL in the germline V gene (reference sequence). The CDR3 sequence is 15 residues long.

The chain recombines TRBV20-1 with TRBJ1-5; TCRdb outputs TRBD1, but without DNA this stays unchecked. CDR3 length: 16 residues. Per the germline V gene, CDR1 is DFQATT and CDR2 is SNEGSKA (reference sequence). This CDR3 reads CSARDWTGTNNQPQHF.

The V gene is TRBV7-9, the J gene TRBJ2-2; TCRdb returns TRBD2, unconfirmable since there is no DNA. The length of the CDR3 is 16 residues. CDR1 and CDR2 (germline): SEHNR, FQNEAQ (reference sequence). The CDR3 sequence is CASSFLARGHTGELFF.

V gene TRBV19 combines with J gene TRBJ2-7. Looked up from germline, CDR1 is LNHDA and CDR2 is SQIVND (reference sequence). The CDR3 is made up of 13 amino acids. The chain's CDR3 is CASSIDFAYEQYF.

This rearrangement joins TRBV6-1 to TRBJ2-2; TCRdb calls TRBD1, which cannot be checked without DNA. This CDR3 spans 15 amino acids. CDR1 is MNHNS, CDR2 SASEGT, per germline. CDR3 residues: CARLSGLPTTGELFF.

The CDR3 sequence is CASGDRTYQETQYF. The chain links TRBV27 to TRBJ2-5; checking the TCRdb D call of TRBD1 is not possible without DNA. The germline V gene encodes CDR1 MNHEY and CDR2 SMNVEV (reference sequence). This CDR3 region has 14 residues.

This chain links TRBV10-1 with TRBJ2-2; TCRdb proposes TRBD1, but this gene call is untestable without DNA. CDR1 and CDR2 (germline): WNHNN, SYGVQD (reference sequence). This CDR3 spans 14 amino acids. The CDR3 spells CASKGEANTGELFF.

This chain links TRBV7-6 with TRBJ2-2. CDR3 length: 16 residues. The V gene's germline CDR1 is SGHVS and CDR2 FNYEAQ. CDR3 in amino acids: CASSSRQLPHTGELFF.